Listed here is a single T cell receptor beta chain. The data originate from a study of cytotoxic CD8 clonotypes in ibrutinib-treated CLL. The CDR3 consists of 14 residues. Losses at the gene ends were 2 bases for V and 5 bases for J; bases not matched to a gene: 5. Germline V gene sequence: CDR1 SGHRS, CDR2 YFSETQ. Profiling relied on immunoSEQ multiplex PCR, and the TCRdb table lists in-frame clones only, not all of them. The profile shows tens of thousands of clones, 65% of them singletons. The chain joins TRBV5-1 to TRBJ2-5, with 8 positions matching TRBD2. The source material was PBMCs, sampled after 24 months of ibrutinib treatment. The source of this sequence is a human donor with chronic lymphocytic leukemia. Here the CDR3 reads CASSFGGGSETQYF. Written as DNA, the CDR3 is TGCGCCAGCAGCTTTGGCGGGGGGAGCGAGACCCAGTACTTC. Supplemented by reference TRBV5-1 and TRBJ2-5, the full variable domain reads KAGVTQTPRYLIKTRGQQVTLSCSPISGHRSVSWYQQTPGQGLQFLFEYFSETQRNKGNFPGRFSGRQFSNSRSEMNVSTLELGDSALYLCASSFGGGSETQYFGPGTRLLVL.